These T cell receptor beta chains were read from a single sample in a study of identical twins. One entry per CDR3 protein results from TCRdb running MiXCR on the 5' RACE reads. The table lists 400,000 or so distinct CDR3 sequences, roughly 9% of them singletons. Sequencing input: naive T cells sorted from blood. All receptors come from a woman aged 45-65 years in good health. CDR3s include the opening cysteine and the closing phenylalanine or tryptophan. The D gene is left open where the match is weak. Only some rows state a clone size, as once, few, many or a class for expanded clones.

abundance: few; j_gene: TRBJ1-1; d_gene: -; v_gene: TRBV6-1; CDR3aa: CASSYIINTEAFF; CDR3nt: TGTGCCAGCAGTTATATTATTAACACTGAAGCTTTCTTT
abundance: -; j_gene: TRBJ1-1; d_gene: TRBD1; v_gene: TRBV7-9; CDR3aa: CASSSGVDRGAEAFF; CDR3nt: TGTGCCAGCAGCTCGGGGGTGGACAGGGGCGCTGAAGCTTTCTTT
abundance: -; j_gene: TRBJ2-7; d_gene: -; v_gene: TRBV12-5; CDR3aa: CASGLGHVFEQYF; CDR3nt: TGTGCTAGTGGCCTGGGACATGTCTTCGAGCAGTACTTC
abundance: many; j_gene: TRBJ2-5; d_gene: TRBD2; v_gene: TRBV20-1; CDR3aa: CSASYSGRRLETQYF; CDR3nt: TGCAGTGCTAGCTATAGCGGGAGAAGGTTAGAGACCCAGTACTTC
abundance: -; j_gene: TRBJ2-5; d_gene: -; v_gene: TRBV20-1; CDR3aa: CSARVGGKETQYF; CDR3nt: TGCAGTGCTAGAGTTGGGGGGAAAGAGACCCAGTACTTC
abundance: -; j_gene: TRBJ2-1; d_gene: TRBD2; v_gene: TRBV7-3; CDR3aa: CASSPLRLAGDLQYNEQFF; CDR3nt: TGTGCCAGCAGCCCCCTTAGACTAGCGGGAGACCTACAGTACAATGAGCAGTTCTTC
abundance: few; j_gene: TRBJ2-5; d_gene: TRBD1; v_gene: TRBV15; CDR3aa: CATSRRQGVGETQYF; CDR3nt: TGTGCCACCAGCAGAAGGCAGGGGGTAGGGGAGACCCAGTACTTC
abundance: many; j_gene: TRBJ2-1; d_gene: TRBD2; v_gene: TRBV7-9; CDR3aa: CASSLAVGLAGRYNEQFF; CDR3nt: TGTGCCAGCAGCTTAGCGGTGGGACTAGCGGGTCGGTACAATGAGCAGTTCTTC
abundance: few; j_gene: TRBJ2-4; d_gene: -; v_gene: TRBV7-9; CDR3aa: CASSHETTGAKNIQYF; CDR3nt: TGTGCCAGCAGTCACGAAACCACGGGGGCCAAAAACATTCAGTACTTC
abundance: few; j_gene: TRBJ2-1; d_gene: -; v_gene: TRBV7-9; CDR3aa: CASKGSAQVGEQFF; CDR3nt: TGTGCCAGCAAGGGCAGCGCCCAGGTGGGCGAGCAGTTCTTC
abundance: -; j_gene: TRBJ2-5; d_gene: -; v_gene: TRBV5-4; CDR3aa: CASSYPTETQYF; CDR3nt: TGTGCCAGCAGCTATCCGACGGAGACCCAGTACTTC
abundance: few; j_gene: TRBJ2-2; d_gene: -; v_gene: TRBV3-1; CDR3aa: CASSLAGSPNTGELFF; CDR3nt: TGTGCCAGCAGCCTAGCAGGTTCCCCGAACACCGGGGAGCTGTTTTTT
abundance: many; j_gene: TRBJ1-4; d_gene: -; v_gene: TRBV4-1; CDR3aa: CASSQGSSINEKLFF; CDR3nt: TGCGCCAGCAGCCAAGGTAGCAGCATTAATGAAAAACTGTTTTTT
abundance: few; j_gene: TRBJ1-1; d_gene: TRBD1; v_gene: TRBV29-1; CDR3aa: CSVSTGMNTEAFF; CDR3nt: TGCAGCGTCTCGACAGGGATGAACACTGAAGCTTTCTTT
abundance: -; j_gene: TRBJ2-2; d_gene: -; v_gene: TRBV20-1; CDR3aa: CSARDGTYTGELFF; CDR3nt: TGCAGTGCTAGGGACGGGACTTACACCGGGGAGCTGTTTTTT
abundance: many; j_gene: TRBJ1-3; d_gene: -; v_gene: TRBV6-4; CDR3aa: CASSDAWDAGNTIYF; CDR3nt: TGTGCCAGCAGTGACGCATGGGACGCTGGAAACACCATATATTTT
abundance: -; j_gene: TRBJ1-3; d_gene: TRBD1; v_gene: TRBV12-3/TRBV12-4; CDR3aa: CASSLRQGLPGNTIYF; CDR3nt: TGTGCCAGCAGTTTACGACAGGGACTGCCTGGAAACACCATATATTTT
abundance: -; j_gene: TRBJ2-5; d_gene: TRBD1; v_gene: TRBV12-3/TRBV12-4; CDR3aa: CASGSGQGRSEETQYF; CDR3nt: TGTGCCAGCGGATCGGGACAGGGGAGGTCGGAAGAGACCCAGTACTTC
abundance: -; j_gene: TRBJ2-3; d_gene: TRBD2; v_gene: TRBV5-1; CDR3aa: CASRFQAGTVDTQYF; CDR3nt: TGCGCCAGCAGATTCCAAGCGGGAACGGTAGATACGCAGTATTTT
abundance: -; j_gene: TRBJ2-1; d_gene: TRBD2; v_gene: TRBV7-2; CDR3aa: CASSLAGDGRRSYNEQFF; CDR3nt: TGTGCCAGCAGCTTAGCGGGGGACGGGAGGAGGTCCTACAATGAGCAGTTCTTC
abundance: -; j_gene: TRBJ1-1; d_gene: -; v_gene: TRBV5-1; CDR3aa: CASRAGATEAFF; CDR3nt: TGCGCCAGCCGGGCGGGGGCCACTGAAGCTTTCTTT
abundance: many; j_gene: TRBJ2-1; d_gene: -; v_gene: TRBV29-1; CDR3aa: CSVATGRNEQFF; CDR3nt: TGCAGCGTTGCTACAGGGCGAAATGAGCAGTTCTTC
abundance: -; j_gene: TRBJ2-1; d_gene: -; v_gene: TRBV5-6; CDR3aa: CASSKLRADSSYNEQFF; CDR3nt: TGTGCCAGCAGCAAGCTCCGAGCGGACAGCTCCTACAATGAGCAGTTCTTC
abundance: -; j_gene: TRBJ2-7; d_gene: -; v_gene: TRBV20-1; CDR3aa: CSAPSGDFYEQYF; CDR3nt: TGCAGTGCTCCCTCGGGCGATTTCTACGAGCAGTACTTC
abundance: -; j_gene: TRBJ1-6; d_gene: -; v_gene: TRBV11-2; CDR3aa: CASSFEGSDNSPLHF; CDR3nt: TGTGCCAGCAGCTTTGAGGGCTCTGATAATTCACCCCTCCACTTT
abundance: few; j_gene: TRBJ2-5; d_gene: TRBD2; v_gene: TRBV18; CDR3aa: CASSPLAGGSQETQYF; CDR3nt: TGTGCCAGCTCACCTCTAGCGGGAGGATCCCAAGAGACCCAGTACTTC
abundance: -; j_gene: TRBJ2-3; d_gene: -; v_gene: TRBV7-8; CDR3aa: CASSSQVSGRTDTQYF; CDR3nt: TGTGCCAGCAGCTCCCAGGTTAGCGGTCGCACAGATACGCAGTATTTT
abundance: few; j_gene: TRBJ2-3; d_gene: TRBD2; v_gene: TRBV12-3/TRBV12-4; CDR3aa: CASSSHRGGTDTQYF; CDR3nt: TGTGCCAGCAGCAGTCACCGGGGGGGCACAGATACGCAGTATTTT